What follows are 24 T cell receptor beta chains derived from one specimen sequenced in a study of blood T cell repertoires in COVID-19. TCRdb's table, derived via immunoSEQ multiplex PCR, lists solely in-frame clones and lacks some. The sample lists 280,000 or so clones, 88% occurring once. Sequencing was done on a sample of peripheral blood. The receptors were sampled from a woman aged 25 to 39 who had recovered from COVID-19.

This clone occurred once. This chain joins TRBV6-1 and TRBJ1-1; the D gene is possibly TRBD1 (6 bases). V was shortened by 2 bases and J by 3 bases, with 10 bases between the two germline ends. Per the germline V gene, CDR1 is MNHNS and CDR2 is SASEGT. This CDR3 is built from 14 residues. The CDR3 spells CASSEITGYTEAFF. In nucleotides, the CDR3 is TGTGCCAGCAGTGAAATAACAGGGTACACTGAAGCTTTCTTT.

This chain uses TRBV29-1 with TRBJ1-2; D is perhaps TRBD1 (6 bases). Germline V CDR1 and CDR2: SQVTM, ANQGSEA. The CDR3 covers 15 residues. V shed 3 bases and J shed 2 bases, with 16 bases lying between them. CDR3 coding DNA: TGCAGCGTTGAGGGGGGGCGAATCGCCAACTATGGCTACACCTTC. This sequence encodes CSVEGGRIANYGYTF.

The J gene is TRBJ1-1, the V gene TRBV12-3 or TRBV12-4, with D perhaps TRBD1 (5 bases). Trimming shortened V by 3 bases and J by 7 bases, and 12 bases separated the two germline ends. This CDR3 region has 13 residues. The DNA of the CDR3 is TGTGCCAGCAGTTTGGGAGGGGAGAGTGAAGCTTTCTTT. It yields the protein CASSLGGESEAFF.

The chain joins TRBV28 to TRBJ1-5, with D perhaps TRBD1 (5 bases). The V end lost 4 bases, the J end lost 4 bases, and 17 bases lay between the germline ends. The CDR3 consists of 16 residues. Germline CDR1 and CDR2: MDHEN and SYDVKM. The CDR3 DNA is TGTGCCAGCAGTTCAACCCGGGACTGGCAAAATCAGCCCCAGCATTTT. It is translated as CASSSTRDWQNQPQHF.

This clone has a single count. This chain links TRBV27 with TRBJ1-2, with a tentative D call TRBD1 (5 bases). Germline CDR1 MNHEY, CDR2 SMNVEV (reference sequence). The CDR3 extends over 13 amino acids. V dropped 0 bases and J dropped 5 bases, with 7 bases sitting between them. In DNA form, the CDR3 reads TGTGCCAGCAGTTTATCGGGGGGTTATGGCTACACCTTC. This sequence encodes CASSLSGGYGYTF.

A single count supports this clone. The chain has TRBV12-5 and TRBJ1-5, with no clear D. The CDR3 covers 14 residues. Germline loops: CDR1 LGHNT, CDR2 FRNRAP. V was trimmed by 0 bases and J by 7 bases, leaving 10 bases between them. The CDR3 region is CASGLVGSRQPQHF. CDR3 nucleotide sequence: TGTGCTAGTGGTTTGGTAGGGAGTAGGCAGCCCCAGCATTTT.

In DNA form, the CDR3 reads TGTGCCAGCACCGCCTTGGCAGGGGGAGGTAATCAGCCCCAGCATTTT. Amino acids: CASTALAGGGNQPQHF. The rearrangement links TRBV6-6 to TRBJ1-5; TRBD1 agrees at 7 bases. Trimming cost V 7 bases and J 4 bases; bases outside gene matches: 13. From germline, CDR1 is MNHNY and CDR2 SVGAGI (reference sequence). The CDR3 extends over 16 amino acids.

This chain connects TRBV5-1 to TRBJ1-1; TRBD1 matches at 7 bases. V shed 4 bases and J 1 base; nucleotides not matched to a gene: 4. Germline CDR1 and CDR2: SGHRS and YFSETQ. The CDR3 contains 14 residues. The CDR3 sequence: CASSPGQRNTEAFF. The CDR3 coding sequence is TGCGCCAGCAGCCCGGGACAGAGGAACACTGAAGCTTTCTTT.

The gene calls are TRBV28 and TRBJ2-7, with TRBD1 matching 7 bases. The length of the CDR3 is 14 residues. V lost 6 bases, J lost 3 bases, and 8 bases stayed unmatched. The germline V gene encodes CDR1 MDHEN and CDR2 SYDVKM. In DNA form, the CDR3 reads TGTGCCAGCAGCCCCGGGACAGCCCTCTACGAGCAGTACTTC. Translating gives CASSPGTALYEQYF.

This sequence joins TRBV6-5 and TRBJ2-7, with 7 bases matching TRBD1. CDR1 MNHEY and CDR2 SVGAGI come from the germline V gene. J gave up 0 bases and V 10 bases, and 9 bases lay outside the gene matches. This CDR3 is 14 amino acids long. The CDR3 here is CATKSTGDSYEQYF. The CDR3 coding sequence is TGTGCCACCAAAAGTACAGGGGACTCCTACGAGCAGTACTTC.

This sequence joins TRBV5-1 and TRBJ2-5, with a tentative D call TRBD2 (6 bases). V was trimmed by 0 bases and J by 2 bases, leaving 8 bases between them. The CDR3 contains 14 residues. CDR1 and CDR2 (germline): SGHRS, YFSETQ. In nucleotides, the CDR3 is TGCGCCAGCAGCTTGGAAGGACTACAAGAGACCCAGTACTTC. Its translation is CASSLEGLQETQYF. Using reference TRBV5-1 and TRBJ2-5 for the parts outside the CDR3, the full variable domain is KAGVTQTPRYLIKTRGQQVTLSCSPISGHRSVSWYQQTPGQGLQFLFEYFSETQRNKGNFPGRFSGRQFSNSRSEMNVSTLELGDSALYLCASSLEGLQETQYFGPGTRLLVL.

This clone was recorded once. The chain employs TRBV28 and TRBJ1-1; D unresolved. V lost 7 bases and J lost 0, with 18 bases in between. In germline, CDR1 is MDHEN, CDR2 SYDVKM. The length of the CDR3 is 16 residues. The CDR3 DNA follows: TGTGCCAGCACTCCCGGCGGGATATTCATGAACACTGAAGCTTTCTTT. It yields the protein CASTPGGIFMNTEAFF.

V and J are TRBV5-4 and TRBJ2-5, with 9 bases that match TRBD1. This CDR3 spans 17 amino acids. Germline CDR1 and CDR2: SGHNT and YYREEE (reference sequence). Unmatched junction bases numbered 9, after V lost 0 bases and J lost 3 bases. CDR3 loop: CASSLGQGVFQEETQYF. The CDR3 DNA sequence: TGTGCCAGCAGCTTGGGACAGGGGGTTTTTCAGGAAGAGACCCAGTACTTC. Looking up the rest from reference TRBV5-4 and TRBJ2-5 gives the full variable domain: ETGVTQSPTHLIKTRGQQVTLRCSSQSGHNTVSWYQQALGQGPQFIFQYYREEENGRGNFPPRFSGLQFPNYSSELNVNALELDDSALYLCASSLGQGVFQEETQYFGPGTRLLVL.

The chain recombines TRBV28 with TRBJ1-5, with 8 positions matching TRBD1. The CDR3 has 16 residues. The junction had 12 bases not matched to a gene; V was cut back by 5 bases and J by 6 bases. CDR1 is MDHEN, CDR2 SYDVKM, per germline. The CDR3 region has the DNA TGTGCCAGCAGTCCGATCCCCCAGGGGGCTGGTCAGCCCCAGCATTTT. Protein product: CASSPIPQGAGQPQHF.

The rearrangement links TRBV15 to TRBJ1-4; possible D gene TRBD1, 5 bases. Germline V CDR1 and CDR2: LNHNV, YYDKDF (reference sequence). V was clipped by 6 bases and J by 3 bases, with 11 bases between them. This CDR3 contains 14 residues. CDR3 sequence (DNA): TGTGCCACCAGTGGAGGGGTCGCTAATGAAAAACTGTTTTTT. Its protein is CATSGGVANEKLFF.

V gene TRBV5-1 combines with J gene TRBJ2-5, with 7 bases lining up with TRBD2. With V trimmed by 0 bases and J by 4 bases, 6 bases remained unmatched. This CDR3 comprises 15 residues. Germline assignment: CDR1 SGHRS and CDR2 YFSETQ. CDR3 DNA: TGCGCCAGCAGCTTGGGTACTAGCGTAGGAGAGACCCAGTACTTC. This sequence encodes CASSLGTSVGETQYF.

The J gene is TRBJ2-3, the V gene TRBV2; perhaps TRBD1 as D (6 bases). Germline CDR1 reads SNHLY; CDR2 reads FYNNEI. This CDR3 spans 11 amino acids. The V end was cut by 7 bases, the J end by 9 bases, with 11 bases between. The CDR3 nucleotides are TGTGCCAGCACCACAGGGTGGACGCAGTATTTT. This encodes CASTTGWTQYF.

This chain connects TRBV7-8 to TRBJ2-7; 7 bases are shared with TRBD1. CDR3 length: 17 amino acids. V lost 2 bases to trimming and J lost 4 bases; unmatched junction nucleotides: 14. Germline CDR1 reads SGHVS; CDR2 reads FQNEAQ. The CDR3 DNA sequence: TGTGCCAGCAGCTTATACCAGGGGAAAAGGGGGCGTTACGAGCAGTACTTC. This sequence encodes CASSLYQGKRGRYEQYF.

The V gene is TRBV5-1, the J gene TRBJ2-3, with a possible D match to TRBD2 (6 bases). The V end was cut by 1 base, the J end by 2 bases, with 17 bases between. From germline, CDR1 is SGHRS and CDR2 YFSETQ. The CDR3 has 17 residues. The CDR3 nucleotides read TGCGCCAGCAGCTTGCTGCGGACTACAGGACTCACAGATACGCAGTATTTT. Protein: CASSLLRTTGLTDTQYF.

This chain uses TRBV5-4 with TRBJ1-2; TRBD1 matches at 7 bases. CDR3 size: 14 residues. With V trimmed by 2 bases and J by 4 bases, 5 bases remained unmatched. Germline loops: CDR1 SGHNT, CDR2 YYREEE (reference sequence). The CDR3 region has the DNA TGTGCCAGCAGCTTAGACAGGGCGGGCTATGGCTACACCTTC. Translated: CASSLDRAGYGYTF. Looking up the rest from reference TRBV5-4 and TRBJ1-2 gives the full variable domain: ETGVTQSPTHLIKTRGQQVTLRCSSQSGHNTVSWYQQALGQGPQFIFQYYREEENGRGNFPPRFSGLQFPNYSSELNVNALELDDSALYLCASSLDRAGYGYTFGSGTRLTVV.

The genes are TRBV7-2 and TRBJ2-1; 13 bases line up with TRBD2. CDR1 and CDR2 (germline): SGHTA, FQGNSA. Germline trimming cut 0 bases from V and 7 bases from J; bases unmatched to any gene: 3. The CDR3 has 16 residues. The CDR3 region has the DNA TGTGCCAGCAGCTTAGCCGGGACTAGCGGGATGAATGAGCAGTTCTTC. Amino acids: CASSLAGTSGMNEQFF.

DNA for the CDR3: TGTGCCAGCAGCCATTCAGGTTTTCAAGACTACACCTTC. Translating gives CASSHSGFQDYTF. The V and J genes are TRBV13 and TRBJ1-2; the D is unclear. The V gene's germline CDR1 is PRHDT and CDR2 FYEKMQ (reference sequence). There are 13 residues in the CDR3. Trimming took 5 bases from V and 10 from J, leaving 17 bases between them.

To note about this clone: This sample includes further DNA sequences coding for the same CDR3. The rearrangement joins TRBV7-9 to TRBJ1-5; possible D gene TRBD1, 6 bases. In germline, CDR1 is SEHNR, CDR2 FQNEAQ (reference sequence). CDR3 size: 14 residues. V lost 3 bases and J lost 6, with 12 bases in between. The CDR3 DNA follows: TGTGCCAGCAGCTTGGGGGGGCGCGGTCAGCCCCAGCATTTT. It specifies CASSLGGRGQPQHF.

V gene TRBV7-2 combines with J gene TRBJ1-5; no definite D call. V was clipped by 5 bases and J by 4 bases, with 9 bases between them. The CDR3 has 13 amino acids. CDR1 and CDR2 from the germline V gene are SGHTA and FQGNSA. Here the CDR3 reads CASSTEENQPQHF. The CDR3 DNA reads as TGTGCCAGCAGCACCGAGGAAAATCAGCCCCAGCATTTT. Together with reference TRBV7-2 and TRBJ1-5, the CDR3 gives the full variable domain: GAGVSQSPSNKVTEKGKDVELRCDPISGHTALYWYRQSLGQGLEFLIYFQGNSAPDKSGLPSDRFSAERTGGSVSTLTIQRTQQEDSAVYLCASSTEENQPQHFGDGTRLSIL.